One sample yielded the 20 T cell receptor beta chains listed below, sequenced in a study of cytomegalovirus exposure and HLA in healthy donors. Both 60 Vbeta primers and 13 Jbeta primers went into the PCR. The assay was immunoSEQ multiplex PCR, and TCRdb's table has in-frame clones only and misses some. The sample consists of 150,000 to 180,000 clones, 74% of them appearing once. The sample comprised PBMCs. All receptors come from a young man in good health and CMV-seronegative.

This chain joins TRBV29-1 and TRBJ1-2; 9 positions match TRBD1. After removal of 7 bases from V and 10 bases from J, the junction contained 10 bases not matched to a gene. Germline V gene data show CDR1 as SQVTM and CDR2 as ANQGSEA. The CDR3 is 12 amino acids. The CDR3 nucleotides are TGCAGCGCTACTACCAGGACAGGGGACTACACCTTC. It yields the protein CSATTRTGDYTF.

This chain uses TRBV7-2 with TRBJ2-1, with 9 bases aligning to TRBD1. The CDR3 runs to 15 residues. Germline V gene sequence: CDR1 SGHTA, CDR2 FQGNSA. The trim removed 4 bases at V and 5 bases at J, leaving 6 bases unmatched. The CDR3, as DNA: TGTGCCAGCAGCTCCCTCGGGACAGGGAACAATGAGCAGTTCTTC. Encoded protein: CASSSLGTGNNEQFF.

The rearrangement joins TRBV18 to TRBJ2-7, with 7 bases fitting TRBD1. Per germline, CDR1 KGHSH and CDR2 LQKENI. V was clipped by 2 bases and J by 3 bases; unmatched bases: 7. CDR3 length: 15 residues. The CDR3 is CASSPRQGEIYEQYF. The CDR3 region has the DNA TGTGCCAGCTCACCAAGACAGGGAGAGATCTACGAGCAGTACTTC.

This clone was seen once. The chain combines TRBV28 with TRBJ2-2; 8 nucleotides line up with TRBD2. The germline gives CDR1 MDHEN, CDR2 SYDVKM. J gave up 5 bases and V 4 bases, and 3 bases lay outside the gene matches. The CDR3 is made up of 14 amino acids. CDR3 sequence: CASSSPGGTGELFF. For the CDR3, the DNA is TGTGCCAGCAGTTCCCCGGGAGGGACCGGGGAGCTGTTTTTT.

The chain joins TRBV7-9 to TRBJ1-3, with a tentative D call TRBD1 (5 bases). V lost 0 bases to trimming and J lost 1 base, with 13 bases between them. Germline V gene lookup returns CDR1 SEHNR and CDR2 FQNEAQ (reference sequence). The CDR3 totals 17 residues. CDR3 coding DNA: TGTGCCAGCAGCTTAGCGCGTGTCAGGGTATCTGGAAACACCATATATTTT. This codes for CASSLARVRVSGNTIYF.

This clone showed up just a few times. V is TRBV2 and J is TRBJ2-1, with D possibly TRBD1 on 5 matching bases. This CDR3 has 16 amino acids. V was clipped by 0 bases and J by 7 bases, with 16 bases between them. The V gene's germline CDR1 is SNHLY and CDR2 FYNNEI. As DNA, the CDR3 is TGTGCCAGCAGTGAAGCTGGAAGGGGCGAACGGAATGAGCAGTTCTTC. The encoded protein is CASSEAGRGERNEQFF.

This chain links TRBV7-9 with TRBJ1-1; D is perhaps TRBD1 (6 bases). The CDR3 is 14 residues long. Germline CDR1 reads SEHNR; CDR2 reads FQNEAQ (reference sequence). With 3 bases removed from V and 5 bases from J, the gap between germline ends came to 13 bases. The CDR3 protein is CASSLKGGGTEAFF. CDR3 DNA sequence: TGTGCCAGCAGCTTGAAAGGGGGGGGGACTGAAGCTTTCTTT.

This chain connects TRBV27 to TRBJ2-3, with 12 bases fitting TRBD2. The V and J ends lost 5 bases and 2 bases, in that order; junction bases with no gene match: 11. This CDR3 has 18 residues. Germline assignment: CDR1 MNHEY and CDR2 SMNVEV (reference sequence). As DNA, the CDR3 is TGTGCCAGCAGTGCCTTTGTTACTAGCGGGGGGATCACAGATACGCAGTATTTT. As protein: CASSAFVTSGGITDTQYF.

The J gene is TRBJ2-1, the V gene TRBV4-3, with a possible D match to TRBD2 (6 bases). The germline V gene encodes CDR1 LGHNA and CDR2 YSLEER. V was cut by 3 bases and J by 0 bases, with 12 bases left in between. The CDR3 runs to 16 residues. This CDR3 reads CASSHLGGYSYNEQFF. The CDR3 coding sequence is TGCGCCAGCAGCCACCTCGGGGGATACTCCTACAATGAGCAGTTCTTC.

This clone was detected only a few times. The same CDR3 is also encoded by other DNA sequences in this sample. J is TRBJ1-1 and V is TRBV12-2. TRBV12-2 is assigned pseudogene status. This CDR3 comprises 11 residues. CDR3 sequence reads: CASERDTEAFF. CDR3 coding DNA: TGTGCAAGTGAGAGGGACACTGAAGCTTTCTTT.

The CDR3 here is CASSPGTAANEKLFF. CDR3 DNA: TGTGCCAGCAGCCCCGGGACAGCAGCTAATGAAAAACTGTTTTTT. The rearrangement links TRBV7-9 to TRBJ1-4; 7 bases are a match to TRBD1. The CDR3 contains 15 residues. Germline V lookup: CDR1 SEHNR, CDR2 FQNEAQ (reference sequence). V gave up 5 bases and J gave up 3 bases; unmatched junction bases: 6.

V is TRBV2 and J is TRBJ2-7, with TRBD1 matching 8 bases. CDR1 is SNHLY and CDR2 is FYNNEI in the germline V gene. The CDR3 length is 14 residues. The V gene end was trimmed by 6 bases and the J gene end by 2 bases; junction bases not matched to a gene: 6. The CDR3 loop is CASREQGATYEQYF. The CDR3 DNA is TGTGCCAGCAGGGAGCAGGGGGCGACCTACGAGCAGTACTTC. The variable domain in full, completed from reference TRBV2 and TRBJ2-7, reads EPEVTQTPSHQVTQMGQEVILRCVPISNHLYFYWYRQILGQKVEFLVSFYNNEISEKSEIFDDQFSVERPDGSNFTLKIRSTKLEDSAMYFCASREQGATYEQYFGPGTRLTVT.

The chain has TRBV6-6 and TRBJ2-5; D is possibly TRBD1 (5 bases). From germline, CDR1 is MNHNY and CDR2 SVGAGI (reference sequence). This CDR3 is 16 amino acids long. V was trimmed by 3 bases and J by 3 bases, leaving 17 bases between them. CDR3 bases: TGTGCCAGCAGTTATCATTCCGTGACAGAGGAAGAGACCCAGTACTTC. Translating gives CASSYHSVTEEETQYF.

This rearrangement joins TRBV28 to TRBJ1-6; 9 nucleotides match TRBD1. J was trimmed by 9 bases and V by 6 bases; bases with no gene match: 9. The length of the CDR3 is 15 residues. CDR1 and CDR2 from the germline V gene are MDHEN and SYDVKM. DNA of the CDR3: TGTGCCAGCAGCCACTCGGACAGGGGTGGTTCACCCCTCCACTTT. This translates into CASSHSDRGGSPLHF. Full variable domain (outside the CDR3, taken from reference TRBV28 and TRBJ1-6): DVKVTQSSRYLVKRTGEKVFLECVQDMDHENMFWYRQDPGLGLRLIYFSYDVKMKEKGDIPEGYSVSREKKERFSLILESASTNQTSMYLCASSHSDRGGSPLHFGNGTRLTVT.

This chain uses TRBV30 with TRBJ1-6; D remains ambiguous. V was cut by 6 bases and J by 7 bases, with 7 bases left in between. Germline CDR1 reads GTSNPN; CDR2 reads SVGIG (reference sequence). The CDR3 totals 11 residues. CDR3 sequence reads: CACRENSPLHF. The CDR3 DNA follows: TGTGCCTGCCGGGAAAATTCACCCCTCCACTTT.

The chain couples TRBV7-2 to TRBJ1-5; D gene unclear. Germline V gene sequence: CDR1 SGHTA, CDR2 FQGNSA. V gave up 1 base and J gave up 6 bases, with 4 bases separating them. CDR3 length: 12 residues. CDR3 DNA: TGTGCCAGCAGCTTAGGAGGTCAGCCCCAGCATTTT. Amino acid sequence: CASSLGGQPQHF.

This chain joins TRBV18 and TRBJ1-2; possible D gene TRBD1, 5 bases. Germline CDR1 reads KGHSH; CDR2 reads LQKENI. Trimming took off 2 bases at V and 10 bases at J, with 11 bases between the two ends. This CDR3 is 12 amino acids long. This chain's CDR3 is CASSPLTQAYTF. CDR3 nucleotides: TGTGCCAGCTCACCATTAACACAGGCCTACACCTTC.

The V and J genes are TRBV7-2 and TRBJ1-1, with unresolved D. In germline, CDR1 is SGHTA, CDR2 FQGNSA. The CDR3 spans 15 residues. V was clipped by 2 bases and J by 1 base, with 11 bases between them. In nucleotides, the CDR3 is TGTGCCAGCAGCTTATCAATGTTGTCGAACACTGAAGCTTTCTTT. It specifies CASSLSMLSNTEAFF. Based on the CDR3 plus reference TRBV7-2 and TRBJ1-1, the full variable domain is GAGVSQSPSNKVTEKGKDVELRCDPISGHTALYWYRQSLGQGLEFLIYFQGNSAPDKSGLPSDRFSAERTGGSVSTLTIQRTQQEDSAVYLCASSLSMLSNTEAFFGQGTRLTVV.

This chain joins TRBV18 and TRBJ1-3; TRBD1 is a possible D gene (5 bases). Germline V lookup: CDR1 KGHSH, CDR2 LQKENI. The CDR3 loop spans 15 amino acids. The V end was cut by 5 bases, the J end by 0 bases, with 11 bases between. The CDR3 DNA follows: TGTGCCAGCTCATTACAGGAACACTCTGGAAACACCATATATTTT. Protein: CASSLQEHSGNTIYF.

This clone was picked up one time. V gene TRBV5-1 combines with J gene TRBJ1-1; no clear D. Trimming cost V 0 bases and J 3 bases, with 18 bases left between them. The CDR3 consists of 17 residues. Per the germline V gene, CDR1 is SGHRS and CDR2 is YFSETQ. CDR3 amino acids: CASSLAPFEGFDTEAFF. As DNA, the CDR3 is TGCGCCAGCAGCTTGGCCCCTTTCGAGGGTTTTGACACTGAAGCTTTCTTT.